The clone carrying this T cell receptor beta chain has only one observation. This entry belongs to a study of blood T cell repertoires in COVID-19. The germline V gene has CDR1 MNHEY and CDR2 SVGAGI. The CDR3 covers 14 residues. V shed 2 bases and J shed 0 bases, with 5 bases lying between them. Method: immunoSEQ multiplex PCR; TCRdb's copy keeps in-frame clones and lacks some. The sample includes about 170,000 clones, 83% of them seen just once. Assignments of participants to cohorts depended upon their own reported clinical history. This chain links TRBV6-5 with TRBJ1-3; D gene ambiguous. This TCR derives from a woman aged 45-59 years in a cohort exposed to, infected with or recovered from COVID-19 (not recorded which). What was sequenced was PBMCs or T cells enriched from blood (not recorded which). This CDR3 reads CASSYESSGNTIYF. In nucleotides, the CDR3 is TGTGCCAGCAGTTACGAGAGCTCTGGAAACACCATATATTTT.